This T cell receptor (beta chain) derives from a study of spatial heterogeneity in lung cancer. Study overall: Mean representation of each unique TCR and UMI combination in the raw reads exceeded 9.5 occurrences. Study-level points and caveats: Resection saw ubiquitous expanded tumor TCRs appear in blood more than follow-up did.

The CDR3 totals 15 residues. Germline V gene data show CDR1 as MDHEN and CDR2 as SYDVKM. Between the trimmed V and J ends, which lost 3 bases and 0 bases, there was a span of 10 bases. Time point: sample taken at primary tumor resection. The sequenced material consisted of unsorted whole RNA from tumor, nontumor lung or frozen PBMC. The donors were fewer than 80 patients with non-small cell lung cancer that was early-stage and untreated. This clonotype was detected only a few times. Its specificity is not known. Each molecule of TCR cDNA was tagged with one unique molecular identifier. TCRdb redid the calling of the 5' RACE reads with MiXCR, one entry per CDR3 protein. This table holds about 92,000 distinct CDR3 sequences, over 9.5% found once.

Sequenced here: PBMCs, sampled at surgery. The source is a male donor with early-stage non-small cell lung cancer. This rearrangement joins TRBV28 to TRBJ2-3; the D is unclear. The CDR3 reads CASSFDLSSTDTQYF. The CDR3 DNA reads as TGTGCCAGCAGTTTTGATCTTTCTAGCACAGATACGCAGTATTTT.